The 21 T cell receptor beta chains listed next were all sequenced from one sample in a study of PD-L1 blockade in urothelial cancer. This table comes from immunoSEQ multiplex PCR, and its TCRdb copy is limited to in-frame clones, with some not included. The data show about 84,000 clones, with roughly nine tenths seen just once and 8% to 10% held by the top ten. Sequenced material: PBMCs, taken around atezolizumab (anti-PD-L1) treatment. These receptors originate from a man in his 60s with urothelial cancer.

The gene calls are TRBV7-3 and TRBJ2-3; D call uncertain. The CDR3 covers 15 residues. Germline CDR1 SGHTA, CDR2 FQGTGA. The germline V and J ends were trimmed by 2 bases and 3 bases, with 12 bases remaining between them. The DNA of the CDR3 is TGTGCCAGCAGCTTATCCCCCACAAGAACAGATACGCAGTATTTT. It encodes CASSLSPTRTDTQYF.

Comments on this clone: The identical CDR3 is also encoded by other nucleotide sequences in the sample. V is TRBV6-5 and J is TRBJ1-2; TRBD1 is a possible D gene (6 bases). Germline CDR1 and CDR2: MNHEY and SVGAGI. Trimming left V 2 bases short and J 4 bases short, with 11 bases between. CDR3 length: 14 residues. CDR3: CASSYGTSTYGYTF. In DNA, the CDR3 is TGTGCCAGCAGTTACGGGACATCCACCTATGGCTACACCTTC.

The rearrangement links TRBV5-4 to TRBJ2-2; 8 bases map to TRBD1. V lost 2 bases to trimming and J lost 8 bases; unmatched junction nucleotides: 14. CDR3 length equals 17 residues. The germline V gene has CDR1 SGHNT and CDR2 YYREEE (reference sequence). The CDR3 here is CASSFSPGSGGGGELFF. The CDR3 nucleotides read TGTGCCAGCAGCTTTTCTCCTGGCTCAGGGGGCGGAGGGGAGCTGTTTTTT.

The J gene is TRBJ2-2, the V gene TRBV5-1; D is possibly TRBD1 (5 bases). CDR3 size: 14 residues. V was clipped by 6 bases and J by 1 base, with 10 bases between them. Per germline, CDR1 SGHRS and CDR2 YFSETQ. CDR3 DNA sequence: TGCGCCAGCACAGGACACGAGAACACCGGGGAGCTGTTTTTT. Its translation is CASTGHENTGELFF. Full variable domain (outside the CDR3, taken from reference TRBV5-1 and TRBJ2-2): KAGVTQTPRYLIKTRGQQVTLSCSPISGHRSVSWYQQTPGQGLQFLFEYFSETQRNKGNFPGRFSGRQFSNSRSEMNVSTLELGDSALYLCASTGHENTGELFFGEGSRLTVL.

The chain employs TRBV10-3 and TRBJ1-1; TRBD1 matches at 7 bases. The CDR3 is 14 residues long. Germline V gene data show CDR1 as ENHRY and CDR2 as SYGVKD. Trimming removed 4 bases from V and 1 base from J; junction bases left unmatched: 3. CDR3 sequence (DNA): TGTGCCATCAGTGGGGGGACAGCGAACACTGAAGCTTTCTTT. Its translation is CAISGGTANTEAFF.

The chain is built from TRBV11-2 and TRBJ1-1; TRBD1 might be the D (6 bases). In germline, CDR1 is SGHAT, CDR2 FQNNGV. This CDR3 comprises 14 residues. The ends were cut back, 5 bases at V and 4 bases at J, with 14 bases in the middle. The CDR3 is CASSAYQGTTEAFF. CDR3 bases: TGTGCCAGCAGCGCGTACCAGGGGACCACTGAAGCTTTCTTT.

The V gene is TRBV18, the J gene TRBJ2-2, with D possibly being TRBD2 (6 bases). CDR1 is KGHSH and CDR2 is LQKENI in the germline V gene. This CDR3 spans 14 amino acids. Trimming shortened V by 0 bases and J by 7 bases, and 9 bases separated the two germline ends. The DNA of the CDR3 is TGTGCCAGCTCACCACCTTCTAGCGACGGGGAGCTGTTTTTT. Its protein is CASSPPSSDGELFF.

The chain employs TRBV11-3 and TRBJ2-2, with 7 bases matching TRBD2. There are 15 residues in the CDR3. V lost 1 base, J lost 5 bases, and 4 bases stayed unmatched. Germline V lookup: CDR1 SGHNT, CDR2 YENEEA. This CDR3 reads CASSLAQAGTGELFF. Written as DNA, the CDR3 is TGTGCCAGCAGCTTAGCGCAAGCGGGGACCGGGGAGCTGTTTTTT.

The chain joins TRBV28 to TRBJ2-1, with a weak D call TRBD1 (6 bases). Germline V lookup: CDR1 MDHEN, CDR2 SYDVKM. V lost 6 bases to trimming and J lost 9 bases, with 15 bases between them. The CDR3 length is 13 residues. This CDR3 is CASSRIQGAEQFF. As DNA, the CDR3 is TGTGCCAGCAGCCGGATACAGGGCGCTGAGCAGTTCTTC.

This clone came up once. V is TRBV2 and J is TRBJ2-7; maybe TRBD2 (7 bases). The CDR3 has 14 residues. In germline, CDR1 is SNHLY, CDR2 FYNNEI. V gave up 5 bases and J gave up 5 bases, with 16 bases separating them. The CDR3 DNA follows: TGTGCCAGCAGTCGGACTAGGGGGGGCGACGAGCAGTACTTC. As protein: CASSRTRGGDEQYF.

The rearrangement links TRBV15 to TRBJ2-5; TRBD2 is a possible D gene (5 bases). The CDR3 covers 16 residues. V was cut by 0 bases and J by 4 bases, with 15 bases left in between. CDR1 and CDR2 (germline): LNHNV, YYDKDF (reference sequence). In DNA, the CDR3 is TGTGCCACCAGCAGAGAACTAGTAACATTTCCAGAGACCCAGTACTTC. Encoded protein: CATSRELVTFPETQYF.

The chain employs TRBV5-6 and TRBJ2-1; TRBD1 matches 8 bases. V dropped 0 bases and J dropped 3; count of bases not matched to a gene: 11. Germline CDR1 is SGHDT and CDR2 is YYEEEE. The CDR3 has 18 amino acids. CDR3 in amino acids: CASSLAPNRGDRYNEQFF. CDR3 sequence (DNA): TGTGCCAGCAGCTTGGCCCCTAACAGGGGGGACCGCTACAATGAGCAGTTCTTC. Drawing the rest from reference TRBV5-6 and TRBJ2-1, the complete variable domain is DAGVTQSPTHLIKTRGQQVTLRCSPKSGHDTVSWYQQALGQGPQFIFQYYEEEERQRGNFPDRFSGHQFPNYSSELNVNALLLGDSALYLCASSLAPNRGDRYNEQFFGPGTRLTVL.

CDR3 coding DNA: TGTGCCTGTGTACAGGGGGTTGTCGGTGAGCAGTACTTC. Residues: CACVQGVVGEQYF. The genes are TRBV30 and TRBJ2-7; the match to TRBD1 covers 8 bases. CDR3 length equals 13 residues. The germline V gene encodes CDR1 GTSNPN and CDR2 SVGIG (reference sequence). Trimming cost V 6 bases and J 7 bases; bases outside gene matches: 11.

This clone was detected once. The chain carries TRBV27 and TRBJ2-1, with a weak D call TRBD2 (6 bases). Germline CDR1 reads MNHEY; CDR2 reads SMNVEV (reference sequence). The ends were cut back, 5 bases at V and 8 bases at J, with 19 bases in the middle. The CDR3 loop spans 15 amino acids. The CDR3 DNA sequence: TGTGCCAGCAGTCCCAGACTAGGGGCTCGCGATGAGCAGTTCTTC. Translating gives CASSPRLGARDEQFF.

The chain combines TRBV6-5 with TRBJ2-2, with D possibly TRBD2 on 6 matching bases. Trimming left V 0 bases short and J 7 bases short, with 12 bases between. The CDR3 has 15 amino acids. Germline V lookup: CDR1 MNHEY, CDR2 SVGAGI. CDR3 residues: CASSYSQGGGGELFF. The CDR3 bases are TGTGCCAGCAGTTACTCTCAGGGAGGCGGCGGGGAGCTGTTTTTT.

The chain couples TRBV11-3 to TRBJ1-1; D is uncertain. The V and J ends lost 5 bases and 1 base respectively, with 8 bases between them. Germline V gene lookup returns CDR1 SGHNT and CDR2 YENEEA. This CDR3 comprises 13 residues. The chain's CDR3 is CASSPTGNTEAFF. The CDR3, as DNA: TGTGCCAGCAGCCCGACGGGGAACACTGAAGCTTTCTTT.

CDR3 bases: TGTGCCAGTATGACAGGGATGAACACTGAAGCTTTCTTT. It is translated as CASMTGMNTEAFF. V gene TRBV6-1 combines with J gene TRBJ1-1, with 7 positions matching TRBD1. V trimming: 9 bases; J trimming: 0 bases; junction bases outside the gene matches: 4. The germline CDR1 and CDR2 sequences are MNHNS and SASEGT. CDR3 length: 13 amino acids.

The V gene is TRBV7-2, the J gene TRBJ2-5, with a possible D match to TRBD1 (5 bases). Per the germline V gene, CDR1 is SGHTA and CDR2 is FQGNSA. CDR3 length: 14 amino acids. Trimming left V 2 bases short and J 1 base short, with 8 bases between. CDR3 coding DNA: TGTGCCAGCAGCTTATCCAGGGTCCAAGAGACCCAGTACTTC. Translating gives CASSLSRVQETQYF.

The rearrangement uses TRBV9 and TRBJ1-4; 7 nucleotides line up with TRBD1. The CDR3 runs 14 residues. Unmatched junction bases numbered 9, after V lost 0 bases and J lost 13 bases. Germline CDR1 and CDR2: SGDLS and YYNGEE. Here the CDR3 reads CASSVADRVGSLFF. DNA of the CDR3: TGTGCCAGCAGCGTAGCTGACAGGGTTGGGTCACTGTTTTTT. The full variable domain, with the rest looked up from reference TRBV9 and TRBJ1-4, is DSGVTQTPKHLITATGQRVTLRCSPRSGDLSVYWYQQSLDQGLQFLIQYYNGEERAKGNILERFSAQQFPDLHSELNLSSLELGDSALYFCASSVADRVGSLFFGSGTQLSVL.

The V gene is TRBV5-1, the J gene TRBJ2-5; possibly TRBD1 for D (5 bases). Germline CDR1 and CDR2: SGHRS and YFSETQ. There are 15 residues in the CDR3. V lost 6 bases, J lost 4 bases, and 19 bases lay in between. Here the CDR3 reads CASTSGNPMGETQYF. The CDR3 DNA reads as TGCGCCAGCACCTCAGGGAACCCCATGGGAGAGACCCAGTACTTC.

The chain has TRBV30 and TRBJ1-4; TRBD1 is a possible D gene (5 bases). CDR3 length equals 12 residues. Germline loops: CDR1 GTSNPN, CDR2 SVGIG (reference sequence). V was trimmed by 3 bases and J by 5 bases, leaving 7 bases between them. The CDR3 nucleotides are TGTGCCTGGAGGGACAACAATGAAAAACTGTTTTTT. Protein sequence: CAWRDNNEKLFF.